This TCR beta chain comes out of a study of OX40 agonist ivuxolimab in advanced cancers. The method was immunoSEQ multiplex PCR; TCRdb's version includes in-frame clones alone and lacks a portion of them. The sample lists about 78,000 clones, around 87% occurring once. The length of the CDR3 is 14 residues. The V gene end was trimmed by 5 bases and the J gene end by 3 bases; junction bases not matched to a gene: 4. Germline V gene sequence: CDR1 MDHEN, CDR2 SYDVKM. This clone was picked up one time. The sequencing here drew on CD4+ or CD8+ T cells sorted from blood, taken in a trial of the OX40 agonist ivuxolimab. This chain connects TRBV28 to TRBJ2-1; 7 positions match TRBD2. The receptor's source is an adult with an advanced solid tumor such as melanoma, head and neck, liver or kidney cancer. CDR3 coding DNA: TGTGCCAGCAGTACAGCGGGGTTCTACAATGAGCAGTTCTTC. Translation gives CASSTAGFYNEQFF. The complete variable domain, with remaining parts taken from reference TRBV28 and TRBJ2-1, reads DVKVTQSSRYLVKRTGEKVFLECVQDMDHENMFWYRQDPGLGLRLIYFSYDVKMKEKGDIPEGYSVSREKKERFSLILESASTNQTSMYLCASSTAGFYNEQFFGPGTRLTVL.